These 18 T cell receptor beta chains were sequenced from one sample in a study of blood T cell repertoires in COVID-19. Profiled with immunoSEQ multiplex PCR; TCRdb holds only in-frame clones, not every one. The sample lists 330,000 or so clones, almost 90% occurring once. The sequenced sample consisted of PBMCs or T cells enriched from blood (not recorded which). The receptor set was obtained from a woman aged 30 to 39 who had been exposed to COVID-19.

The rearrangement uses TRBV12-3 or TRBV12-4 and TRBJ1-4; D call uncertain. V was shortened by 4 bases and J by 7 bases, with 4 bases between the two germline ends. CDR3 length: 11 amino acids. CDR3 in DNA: TGTGCCAGCAGTTCCAGTGAAAAACTGTTTTTT. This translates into CASSSSEKLFF.

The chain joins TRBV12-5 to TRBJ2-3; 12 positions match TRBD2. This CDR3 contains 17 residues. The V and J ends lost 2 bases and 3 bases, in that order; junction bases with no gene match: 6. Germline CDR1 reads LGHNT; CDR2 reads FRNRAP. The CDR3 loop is CASGLRTSGMGTDTQYF. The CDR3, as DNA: TGTGCTAGTGGTTTGAGGACTAGCGGGATGGGGACAGATACGCAGTATTTT. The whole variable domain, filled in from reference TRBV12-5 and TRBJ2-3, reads DARVTQTPRHKVTEMGQEVTMRCQPILGHNTVFWYRQTMMQGLELLAYFRNRAPLDDSGMPKDRFSAEMPDATLATLKIQPSEPRDSAVYFCASGLRTSGMGTDTQYFGPGTRLTVL.

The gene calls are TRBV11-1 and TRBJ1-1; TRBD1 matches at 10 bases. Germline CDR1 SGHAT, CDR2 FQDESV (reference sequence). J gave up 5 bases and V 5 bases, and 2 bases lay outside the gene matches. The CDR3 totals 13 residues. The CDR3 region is CASSRDRGTEAFF. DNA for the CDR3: TGTGCCAGCAGCAGGGACAGGGGTACTGAAGCTTTCTTT.

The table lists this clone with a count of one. The CDR3 sequence: CASSLKGTGSWAGELFF. The CDR3 coding sequence is TGTGCCAGCAGCCTTAAGGGCACAGGGTCCTGGGCCGGGGAGCTGTTTTTT. This chain joins TRBV7-2 and TRBJ2-2; perhaps TRBD1 as D (6 bases). The CDR3 runs 17 residues. V was shortened by 5 bases and J by 6 bases, with 22 bases between the two germline ends. Germline V lookup: CDR1 SGHTA, CDR2 FQGNSA.

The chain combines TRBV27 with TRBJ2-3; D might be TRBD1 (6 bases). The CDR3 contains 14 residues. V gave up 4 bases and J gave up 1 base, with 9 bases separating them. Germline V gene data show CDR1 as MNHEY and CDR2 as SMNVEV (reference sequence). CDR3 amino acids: CASSWRQGTDTQYF. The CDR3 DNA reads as TGTGCCAGCAGTTGGAGACAGGGCACAGATACGCAGTATTTT.

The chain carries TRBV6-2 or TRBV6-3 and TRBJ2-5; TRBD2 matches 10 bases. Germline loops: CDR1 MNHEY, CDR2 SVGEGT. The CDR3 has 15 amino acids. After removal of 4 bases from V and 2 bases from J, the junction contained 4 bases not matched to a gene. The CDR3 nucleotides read TGTGCCAGCAGTTCCTCACTAGCGGGACAAGAGACCCAGTACTTC. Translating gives CASSSSLAGQETQYF.

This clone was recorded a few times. The CDR3 bases are TGTGCCGACAGACAGGTGGCAGATACGCAGTATTTT. This codes for CADRQVADTQYF. J is TRBJ2-3 and V is TRBV2; TRBD1 is a possible D gene (6 bases). CDR1 is SNHLY and CDR2 is FYNNEI in the germline V gene. V gave up 11 bases and J gave up 4 bases, with 13 bases separating them. CDR3 length equals 12 residues.

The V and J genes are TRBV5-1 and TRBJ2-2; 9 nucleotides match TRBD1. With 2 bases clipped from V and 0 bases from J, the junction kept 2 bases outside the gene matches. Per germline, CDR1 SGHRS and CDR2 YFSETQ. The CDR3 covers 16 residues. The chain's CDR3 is CASSFTGGANTGELFF. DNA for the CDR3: TGCGCCAGCAGCTTCACAGGGGGCGCGAACACCGGGGAGCTGTTTTTT.

CDR3 residues: CASSLATGYYNEQFF. The CDR3 DNA follows: TGTGCCAGCAGCTTAGCGACGGGGTACTACAATGAGCAGTTCTTC. This chain connects TRBV7-2 to TRBJ2-1; possibly TRBD2 for D (5 bases). V lost 0 bases, J lost 3 bases, and 9 bases lay in between. Germline loops: CDR1 SGHTA, CDR2 FQGNSA. CDR3 length equals 15 residues.

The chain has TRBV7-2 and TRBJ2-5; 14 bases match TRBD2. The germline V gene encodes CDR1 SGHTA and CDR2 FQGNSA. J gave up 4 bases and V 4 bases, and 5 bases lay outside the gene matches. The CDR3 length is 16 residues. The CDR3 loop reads CASSSGTSGRGETQYF. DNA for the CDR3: TGTGCCAGCAGCTCGGGGACTAGCGGGAGAGGAGAGACCCAGTACTTC. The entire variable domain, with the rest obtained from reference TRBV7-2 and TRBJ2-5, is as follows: GAGVSQSPSNKVTEKGKDVELRCDPISGHTALYWYRQSLGQGLEFLIYFQGNSAPDKSGLPSDRFSAERTGGSVSTLTIQRTQQEDSAVYLCASSSGTSGRGETQYFGPGTRLLVL.

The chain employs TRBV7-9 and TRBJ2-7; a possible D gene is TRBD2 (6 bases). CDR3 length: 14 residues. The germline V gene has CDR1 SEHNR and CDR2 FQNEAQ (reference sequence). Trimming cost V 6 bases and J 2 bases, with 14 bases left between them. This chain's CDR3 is CASSRRELAYEQYF. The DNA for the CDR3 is TGTGCCAGCAGTAGGAGGGAACTGGCCTACGAGCAGTACTTC.

The chain's CDR3 is CASSLPGVNSNQPQHF. CDR3 DNA sequence: TGTGCCAGCAGTTTACCCGGGGTCAATAGCAATCAGCCCCAGCATTTT. The chain links TRBV28 to TRBJ1-5, with unresolved D. V lost 2 bases and J lost 0, with 11 bases in between. This CDR3 has 16 amino acids. The germline gives CDR1 MDHEN, CDR2 SYDVKM.

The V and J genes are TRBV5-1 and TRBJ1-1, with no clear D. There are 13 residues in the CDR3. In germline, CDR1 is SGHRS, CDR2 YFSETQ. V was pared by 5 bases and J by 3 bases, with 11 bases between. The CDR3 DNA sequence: TGCGCCAGCAGTGAGGTTACCTACACTGAAGCTTTCTTT. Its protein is CASSEVTYTEAFF.

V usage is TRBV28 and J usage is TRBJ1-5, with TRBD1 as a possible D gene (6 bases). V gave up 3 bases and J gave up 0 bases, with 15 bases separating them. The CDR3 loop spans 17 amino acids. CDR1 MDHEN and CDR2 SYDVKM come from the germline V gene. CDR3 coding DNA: TGTGCCAGCAGTTTTACGACCGGACAGCTTAGCAATCAGCCCCAGCATTTT. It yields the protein CASSFTTGQLSNQPQHF.

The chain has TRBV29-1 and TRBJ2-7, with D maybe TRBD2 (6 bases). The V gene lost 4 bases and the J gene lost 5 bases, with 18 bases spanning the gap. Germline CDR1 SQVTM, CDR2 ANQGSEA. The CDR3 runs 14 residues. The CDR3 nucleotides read TGCAGCGTTGGCTTCCCGGGAGCGATGGACGAGCAGTACTTC. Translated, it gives CSVGFPGAMDEQYF.

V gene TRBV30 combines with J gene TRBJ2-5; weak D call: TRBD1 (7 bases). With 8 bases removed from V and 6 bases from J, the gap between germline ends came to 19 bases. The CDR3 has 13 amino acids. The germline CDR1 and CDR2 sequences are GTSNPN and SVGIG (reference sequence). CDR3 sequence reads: CARRDQGGKTQYF. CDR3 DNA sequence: TGTGCCCGGCGGGATCAGGGGGGAAAGACCCAGTACTTC. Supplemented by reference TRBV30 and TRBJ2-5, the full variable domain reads SQTIHQWPATLVQPVGSPLSLECTVEGTSNPNLYWYRQAAGRGLQLLFYSVGIGQISSEVPQNLSASRPQDRQFILSSKKLLLSDSGFYLCARRDQGGKTQYFGPGTRLLVL.

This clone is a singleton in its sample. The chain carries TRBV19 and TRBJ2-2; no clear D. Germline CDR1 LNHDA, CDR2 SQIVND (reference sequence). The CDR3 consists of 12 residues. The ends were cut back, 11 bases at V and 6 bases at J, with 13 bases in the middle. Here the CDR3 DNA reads TGTGCCGTAGTCATAGATTCCGGGGAGCTGTTTTTT. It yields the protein CAVVIDSGELFF. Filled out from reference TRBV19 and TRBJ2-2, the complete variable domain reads DGGITQSPKYLFRKEGQNVTLSCEQNLNHDAMYWYRQDPGQGLRLIYYSQIVNDFQKGDIAEGYSVSREKKESFPLTVTSAQKNPTAFYLCAVVIDSGELFFGEGSRLTVL.

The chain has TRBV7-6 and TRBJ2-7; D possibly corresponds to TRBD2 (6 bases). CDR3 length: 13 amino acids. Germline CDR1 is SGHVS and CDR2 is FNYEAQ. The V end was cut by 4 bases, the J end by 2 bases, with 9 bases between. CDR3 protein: CASSSQRAYEQYF. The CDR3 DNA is TGTGCCAGCAGCTCCCAGCGGGCCTACGAGCAGTACTTC.